These 17 T cell receptor beta chains came from one sample sequenced in a study of blood T cell repertoires in COVID-19 (dated by TCRdb to the early 2020s). Libraries came from the immunoSEQ multiplex PCR assay. TCRdb took this table from immuneACCESS and kept in-frame rearrangements with V and J called. Such tables lack part of the clones; where checked against another copy, unresolved V genes explain under half of the gap, and the rest is unexplained. The sample includes 200,000 to 300,000 clones, with 87% observed a single time. Over 2% of the sample comes from the top ten. Material for sequencing was peripheral blood. These receptors came from a woman aged 50 to 65 with acute or convalescent COVID-19.

J is TRBJ2-7 and V is TRBV4-3; D possibly corresponds to TRBD1 (5 bases). The V gene lost 2 bases and the J gene lost 3 bases, with 8 bases spanning the gap. This CDR3 is 13 amino acids long. In germline, CDR1 is LGHNA, CDR2 YSLEER. The CDR3 sequence: CASSQQGFYEQYF. CDR3 coding DNA: TGCGCCAGCAGCCAACAGGGATTCTACGAGCAGTACTTC.

The V gene is TRBV19, the J gene TRBJ2-7; no definite D call. Trimming took off 1 base at V and 1 base at J, with 11 bases between the two ends. Germline V CDR1 and CDR2: LNHDA, SQIVND (reference sequence). This CDR3 comprises 15 residues. CDR3 in DNA: TGTGCCAGTAGTATAGTCGCTACGCCTTCCTACGAGCAGTACTTC. This codes for CASSIVATPSYEQYF.

This chain links TRBV6-5 with TRBJ2-3, with 9 bases lining up with TRBD2. V gave up 6 bases and J gave up 6 bases; unmatched junction bases: 10. The CDR3 sequence is 15 residues long. Germline CDR1 is MNHEY and CDR2 is SVGAGI. DNA of the CDR3: TGTGCCAGCAGGGAGGCGGGAGGGGGCCCGGATACGCAGTATTTT. Translation gives CASREAGGGPDTQYF.

The V and J genes are TRBV18 and TRBJ2-3; D possibly corresponds to TRBD1 (6 bases). With 5 bases removed from V and 4 bases from J, the gap between germline ends came to 13 bases. Per the germline V gene, CDR1 is KGHSH and CDR2 is LQKENI. The CDR3 spans 14 residues. The CDR3 DNA sequence: TGTGCCAGCTCAGTAACAGGGCAGGCAGATACGCAGTATTTT. Translating it yields CASSVTGQADTQYF. Variable domain in full (rest from reference TRBV18 and TRBJ2-3): NAGVMQNPRHLVRRRGQEARLRCSPMKGHSHVYWYRQLPEEGLKFMVYLQKENIIDESGMPKERFSAEFPKEGPSILRIQQVVRGDSAAYFCASSVTGQADTQYFGPGTRLTVL.

The chain joins TRBV9 to TRBJ1-2, with 9 nucleotides matching TRBD1. The CDR3 is 16 amino acids. V trimming: 0 bases; J trimming: 1 base; junction bases outside the gene matches: 4. The germline V gene has CDR1 SGDLS and CDR2 YYNGEE. Written as DNA, the CDR3 is TGTGCCAGCAGCGTAGCCTGGACAGGGGATAACTATGGCTACACCTTC. Its translation is CASSVAWTGDNYGYTF.

V is TRBV27 and J is TRBJ1-5; D uncertain. CDR1 and CDR2 from the germline V gene are MNHEY and SMNVEV (reference sequence). There are 14 residues in the CDR3. Trimming left V 3 bases short and J 5 bases short, with 11 bases between. CDR3 in amino acids: CASSFSRLYQPQHF. The CDR3 DNA is TGTGCCAGCAGTTTCTCGAGGTTGTATCAGCCCCAGCATTTT.

The genes are TRBV2 and TRBJ1-1; no firm D call. Germline-derived CDR1 and CDR2 are SNHLY and FYNNEI. Trimming took 2 bases from V and 1 from J, leaving 11 bases between them. The CDR3 is 15 amino acids. The CDR3 loop reads CASSEHHTRNTEAFF. The DNA for the CDR3 is TGTGCCAGCAGTGAACACCACACCCGGAACACTGAAGCTTTCTTT.

The gene calls are TRBV10-2 and TRBJ2-5, with D perhaps matching TRBD2 (5 bases). CDR1 WSHSY and CDR2 SAAADI come from the germline V gene. There are 13 residues in the CDR3. The V end lost 4 bases, the J end lost 4 bases, and 10 bases lay between the germline ends. The CDR3 sequence: CASSGGWGETQYF. DNA for the CDR3: TGCGCCAGCAGTGGAGGGTGGGGAGAGACCCAGTACTTC.

The chain has TRBV2 and TRBJ1-5; D is possibly TRBD1 (5 bases). In germline, CDR1 is SNHLY, CDR2 FYNNEI. Trimming left V 8 bases short and J 2 bases short, with 10 bases between. The CDR3 is made up of 13 amino acids. The CDR3 loop reads CASCGQGNQPQHF. The CDR3 coding sequence is TGTGCCAGCTGTGGACAAGGCAATCAGCCCCAGCATTTT.

The J gene is TRBJ2-7, the V gene TRBV7-2; 8 positions agree with TRBD1. Germline V lookup: CDR1 SGHTA, CDR2 FQGNSA. Trimming took 6 bases from V and 4 from J; bases not matched to a gene: 8. CDR3 length: 14 amino acids. CDR3 sequence: CASRTRQGSYEQYF. CDR3 bases: TGTGCCAGCAGGACTAGACAGGGGTCATACGAGCAGTACTTC.

The chain uses TRBV5-1 and TRBJ1-3, with 7 nucleotides matching TRBD1. The V gene's germline CDR1 is SGHRS and CDR2 YFSETQ. V lost 0 bases and J lost 2; bases outside the gene matches: 5. CDR3 length equals 16 residues. As DNA, the CDR3 is TGCGCCAGCAGCTTGGCCTACAGGGGCGCTGGAAACACCATATATTTT. It specifies CASSLAYRGAGNTIYF.

The chain joins TRBV27 to TRBJ2-6, with 7 bases fitting TRBD2. J was trimmed by 0 bases and V by 6 bases; bases with no gene match: 5. The CDR3 spans 16 residues. The germline V gene encodes CDR1 MNHEY and CDR2 SMNVEV (reference sequence). The CDR3 protein is CASRRGTGSGANVLTF. The CDR3 DNA sequence: TGTGCCAGCAGGCGGGGGACGGGCTCTGGGGCCAACGTCCTGACTTTC.

The chain carries TRBV12-3 or TRBV12-4 and TRBJ1-1, with 9 bases aligning to TRBD1. The CDR3 has 11 amino acids. V lost 6 bases to trimming and J lost 11 bases; unmatched junction nucleotides: 4. DNA of the CDR3: TGTGCCAGCAGCCGGGACAGGGAGGCTTTCTTT. As protein: CASSRDREAFF.

This clone was recorded a few times. The gene calls are TRBV28 and TRBJ1-3, with 11 nucleotides matching TRBD1. The CDR3 has 15 amino acids. Germline assignment: CDR1 MDHEN and CDR2 SYDVKM. The ends lost 6 bases at V and 2 bases at J; junction bases unmatched: 3. The CDR3 DNA is TGTGCCAGCAGCCCGGGACAGGGGGCTGGAAACACCATATATTTT. This sequence encodes CASSPGQGAGNTIYF.

This chain links TRBV28 with TRBJ1-4; tentatively, D is TRBD1 (5 bases). In germline, CDR1 is MDHEN, CDR2 SYDVKM. V was clipped by 4 bases and J by 6 bases, with 18 bases between them. CDR3 size: 16 residues. CDR3 loop: CASSSAGIGGHEKLFF. CDR3 in DNA: TGTGCCAGCAGTTCTGCAGGGATCGGGGGTCATGAAAAACTGTTTTTT.

The chain couples TRBV19 to TRBJ2-4; D not resolved. CDR1 and CDR2 from the germline V gene are LNHDA and SQIVND (reference sequence). Trimming took off 1 base at V and 8 bases at J, with 12 bases between the two ends. This CDR3 comprises 14 residues. The CDR3 protein is CASSIAKDLYIQYF. The CDR3, as DNA: TGTGCCAGTAGTATAGCAAAAGACTTGTACATTCAGTACTTC.

This chain joins TRBV18 and TRBJ1-1; tentatively, D is TRBD1 (5 bases). The V gene's germline CDR1 is KGHSH and CDR2 LQKENI. V lost 0 bases, J lost 4 bases, and 6 bases lay in between. This CDR3 is built from 13 residues. The CDR3 loop reads CASSPPGGTEAFF. The CDR3 region has the DNA TGTGCCAGCTCACCACCGGGGGGCACTGAAGCTTTCTTT.